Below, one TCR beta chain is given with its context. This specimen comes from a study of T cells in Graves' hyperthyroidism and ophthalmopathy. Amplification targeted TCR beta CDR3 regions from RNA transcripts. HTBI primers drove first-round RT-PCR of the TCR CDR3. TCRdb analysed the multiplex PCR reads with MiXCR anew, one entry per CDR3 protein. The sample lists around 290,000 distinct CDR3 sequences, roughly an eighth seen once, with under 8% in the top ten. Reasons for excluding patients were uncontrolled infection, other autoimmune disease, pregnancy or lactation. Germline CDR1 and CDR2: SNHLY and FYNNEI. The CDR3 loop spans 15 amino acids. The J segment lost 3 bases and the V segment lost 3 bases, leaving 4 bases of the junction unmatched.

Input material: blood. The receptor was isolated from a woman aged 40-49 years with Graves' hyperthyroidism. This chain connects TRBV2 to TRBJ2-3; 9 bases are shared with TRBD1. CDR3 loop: CASSDRDRVTDTQYF. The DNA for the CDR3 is TGTGCCAGCAGTGACCGGGACAGGGTAACAGATACGCAGTATTTT.